The present T cell receptor (beta chain) was sequenced within a study of blood T cell repertoires in COVID-19. Authors' methods: Reference gene primer amplification gave nucleated cell count estimates. Some clones are missing from TCRdb's copy, which holds only in-frame ones; the method was immunoSEQ multiplex PCR. V and J calls and clone size are those listed in that table; D and trimming were worked out from the DNA. The sample holds some 260,000 clones; 70% to 90% are singletons and the top ten take approximately 2.2%. Per germline, CDR1 SGHRS and CDR2 YFSETQ. J lost 6 bases, V lost 3 bases, and 7 bases had no gene match. This CDR3 contains 14 residues.

The specimen was peripheral blood. The chain employs TRBV5-1 and TRBJ2-7; 9 bases align to TRBD2. This sequence was found in a woman between 40 and 55 years old who had recovered from COVID-19. DNA of the CDR3: TGCGCCAGCAGCTGGCAGGGACTAGCAGCCGAGCAGTACTTC. This gives the protein CASSWQGLAAEQYF.